Listed below are T cell receptor beta chains from one sample, sequenced in a study of shared clonotypes between healthy human individuals. Using immunoSEQ multiplex PCR, the repertoire was profiled, and TCRdb retains in-frame clones only, with some absent. The data hold millions of clones, with approximately 94% observed a single time. The specimen sequenced was naive CD4+ T cells sorted from blood. These receptors came from a man between 18 and 35 years old in good health. The CDR3 runs from the conserved cysteine through the conserved F or W. D genes are given only for firm matches. A row's size may be missing; if present it is once, few, many or a size class.

size	V	D	J	CDR3	DNA
few	TRBV19	TRBD1	TRBJ1-5	CASSTGGAQPQHF	TGTGCCAGTAGTACAGGGGGTGCTCAGCCCCAGCATTTT
.	TRBV10-3	.	TRBJ2-7	CATMNPGLFDEQYF	TGTGCCACCATGAACCCGGGTTTATTCGACGAGCAGTACTTC
.	TRBV2	TRBD2	TRBJ2-7	CASRMREPGEQYF	TGTGCCAGCAGGATGCGGGAGCCTGGCGAGCAGTACTTC
.	TRBV5-1	.	TRBJ1-6	CASSFEGSYNSPLHF	TGCGCCAGCAGCTTTGAGGGCTCCTATAATTCACCCCTCCACTTT
.	TRBV7-2	.	TRBJ1-4	CASRKGGIGEKLFF	TGTGCCAGCAGAAAGGGGGGGATAGGTGAAAAACTGTTTTTT
once	TRBV7-9	.	TRBJ2-6	CASSLGGSGANVLTF	TGTGCCAGCAGCTTAGGGGGTTCTGGGGCCAACGTCCTGACTTTC
.	TRBV10-3	.	TRBJ1-1	CATSAGAGNTEAFF	TGTGCCACCTCGGCAGGGGCAGGGAACACTGAAGCTTTCTTT
.	TRBV5-1	TRBD1	TRBJ1-2	CASSGGQVDELNYGYTF	TGCGCCAGCAGCGGGGGACAGGTCGATGAGCTTAACTATGGCTACACCTTC
.	TRBV5-1	TRBD1	TRBJ1-2	CASSLEGTGVFGYTF	TGCGCCAGCAGCTTGGAAGGGACAGGGGTTTTTGGCTACACCTTC
few	TRBV5-1	TRBD1	TRBJ1-1	CASSLGQGADTEAFF	TGCGCCAGCAGCTTGGGACAGGGGGCGGACACTGAAGCTTTCTTT
.	TRBV15	.	TRBJ2-7	CATSRDPVYEQYF	TGTGCCACCAGCAGAGATCCCGTCTACGAGCAGTACTTC
.	TRBV5-6	.	TRBJ2-1	CASSFRGAREQFF	TGTGCCAGCAGCTTCCGGGGAGCGCGTGAGCAGTTCTTC
.	TRBV2	.	TRBJ1-1	CASSEAGPRAFF	TGTGCCAGCAGTGAAGCGGGCCCGAGGGCTTTCTTT
few	TRBV7-9	.	TRBJ1-5	CASSSGEPQHF	TGTGCCAGCAGCTCGGGGGAGCCCCAGCATTTT
.	TRBV6-1	.	TRBJ1-1	CASSGAWTENTEAFF	TGTGCCAGCAGTGGAGCCTGGACGGAGAACACTGAAGCTTTCTTT
.	TRBV2	TRBD2	TRBJ2-1	CASSPMGLALGEQFF	TGTGCCAGCAGTCCTATGGGACTAGCCTTAGGGGAGCAGTTCTTC
.	TRBV7-2	TRBD2	TRBJ2-5	CASSRGTISQETQYF	TGTGCCAGCAGCCGAGGGACTATAAGTCAAGAGACCCAGTACTTC
.	TRBV10-3	.	TRBJ1-2	CASSLGGNGYTF	TGTGCCAGCAGCCTCGGGGGGAATGGCTACACCTTC
.	TRBV21-1	.	TRBJ2-3	CASSTAPGQGYTQYF	TGTGCCAGCAGCACCGCTCCGGGACAGGGGTATACGCAGTATTTT
.	TRBV6-5	.	TRBJ1-2	CASSPETGDFYGYTF	TGTGCCAGCAGTCCCGAGACAGGCGACTTCTATGGCTACACCTTC
.	TRBV10-1	.	TRBJ1-1	CASSENRVTEAFF	TGCGCCAGCAGTGAGAACAGAGTAACTGAAGCTTTCTTT
.	TRBV7-6	.	TRBJ2-6	CASSLGPISGANVLTF	TGTGCCAGCAGCTTAGGGCCAATCTCTGGGGCCAACGTCCTGACTTTC